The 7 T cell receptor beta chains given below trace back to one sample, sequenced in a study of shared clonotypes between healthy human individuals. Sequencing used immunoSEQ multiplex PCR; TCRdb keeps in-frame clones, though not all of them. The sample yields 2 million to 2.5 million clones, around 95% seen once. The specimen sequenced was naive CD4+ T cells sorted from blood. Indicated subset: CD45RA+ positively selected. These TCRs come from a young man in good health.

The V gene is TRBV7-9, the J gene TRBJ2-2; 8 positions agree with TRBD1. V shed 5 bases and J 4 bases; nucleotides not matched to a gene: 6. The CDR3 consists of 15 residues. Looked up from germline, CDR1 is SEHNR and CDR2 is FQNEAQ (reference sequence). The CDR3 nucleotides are TGTGCCAGCAGCCATCAGGGGGCGGGCACCGGGGAGCTGTTTTTT. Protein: CASSHQGAGTGELFF.

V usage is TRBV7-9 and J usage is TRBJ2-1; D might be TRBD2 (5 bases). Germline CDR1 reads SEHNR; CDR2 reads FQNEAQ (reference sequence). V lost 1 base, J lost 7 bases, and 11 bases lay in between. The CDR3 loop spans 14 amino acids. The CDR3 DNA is TGTGCCAGCAGCTTAGTAGGGAGTAGGAATGAGCAGTTCTTC. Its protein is CASSLVGSRNEQFF. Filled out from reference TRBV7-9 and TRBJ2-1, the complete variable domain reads DTGVSQNPRHKITKRGQNVTFRCDPISEHNRLYWYRQTLGQGPEFLTYFQNEAQLEKSRLLSDRFSAERPKGSFSTLEIQRTEQGDSAMYLCASSLVGSRNEQFFGPGTRLTVL.

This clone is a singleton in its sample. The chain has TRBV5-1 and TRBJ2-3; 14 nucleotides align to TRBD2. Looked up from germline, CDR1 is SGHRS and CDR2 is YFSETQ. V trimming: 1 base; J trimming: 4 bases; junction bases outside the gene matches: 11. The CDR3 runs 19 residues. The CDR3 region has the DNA TGCGCCAGCAGCTTGCCTTTGACTAGCGGGGGGGCCGTCGCAGATACGCAGTATTTT. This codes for CASSLPLTSGGAVADTQYF. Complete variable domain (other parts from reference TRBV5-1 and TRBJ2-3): KAGVTQTPRYLIKTRGQQVTLSCSPISGHRSVSWYQQTPGQGLQFLFEYFSETQRNKGNFPGRFSGRQFSNSRSEMNVSTLELGDSALYLCASSLPLTSGGAVADTQYFGPGTRLTVL.

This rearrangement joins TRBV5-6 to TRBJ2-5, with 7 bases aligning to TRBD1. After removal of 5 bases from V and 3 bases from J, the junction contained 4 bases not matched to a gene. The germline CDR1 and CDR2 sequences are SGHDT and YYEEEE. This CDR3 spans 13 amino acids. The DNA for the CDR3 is TGTGCCAGCAGTTTTGGACAGGAAGAGACCCAGTACTTC. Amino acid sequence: CASSFGQEETQYF.

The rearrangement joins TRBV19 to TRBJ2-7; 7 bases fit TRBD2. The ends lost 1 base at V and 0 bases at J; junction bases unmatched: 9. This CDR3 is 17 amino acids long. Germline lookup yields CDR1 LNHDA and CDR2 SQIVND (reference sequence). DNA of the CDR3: TGTGCCAGTAGTATAGCATATGTCGGCGGGAGCTCCTACGAGCAGTACTTC. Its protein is CASSIAYVGGSSYEQYF.

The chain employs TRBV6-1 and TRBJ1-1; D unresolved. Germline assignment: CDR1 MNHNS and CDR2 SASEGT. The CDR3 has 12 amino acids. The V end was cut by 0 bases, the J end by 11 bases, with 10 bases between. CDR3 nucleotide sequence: TGTGCCAGCAGTGAAGCGGCGTACGCCGCTTTCTTT. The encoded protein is CASSEAAYAAFF.

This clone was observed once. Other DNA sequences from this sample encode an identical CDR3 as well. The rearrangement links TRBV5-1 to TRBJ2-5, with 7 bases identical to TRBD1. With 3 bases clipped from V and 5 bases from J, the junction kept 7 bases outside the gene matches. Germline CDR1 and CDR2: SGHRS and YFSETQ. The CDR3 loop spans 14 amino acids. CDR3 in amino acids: CASSSGQPGETQYF. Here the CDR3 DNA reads TGCGCCAGCAGCTCGGGACAGCCGGGGGAGACCCAGTACTTC. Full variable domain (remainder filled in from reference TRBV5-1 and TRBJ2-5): KAGVTQTPRYLIKTRGQQVTLSCSPISGHRSVSWYQQTPGQGLQFLFEYFSETQRNKGNFPGRFSGRQFSNSRSEMNVSTLELGDSALYLCASSSGQPGETQYFGPGTRLLVL.